Following are 17 T cell receptor delta chains from one sample sequenced in a study of human gamma delta and Vdelta1 T cells. TCRdb re-called the PCR reads via CATT. This table holds just under 650 delta-chain clones, 15% to 20% found once. The sequenced sample was Vdelta1 gamma-delta T cells from blood. The origin of the receptors is a human donor in good health.

Sample share makes this clone medium-sized (0.01 to 0.1%). A far larger clone is only one base removed, so a read error is likely. The same CDR3 is also encoded by other DNA sequences in this sample. The chain carries TRDV1 and TRDJ1, with D hard to call. The CDR3 consists of 14 residues. Looked up from germline, CDR1 is TSWWSYY and CDR2 is QGS. Written as DNA, the CDR3 is TGTGCTCTTGGGGAACTTCTCGTCCCCTTAAAACTCATCTTC. This codes for CALGELLVPLKLIF.

This clone has more than one count but fewer than ten. The protein in TCRdb stems from a much larger clone and differs at residue 10 from this DNA's translation, likely a read error; here the protein is translated from the DNA. The chain is built from TRDV1 and TRDJ1, with 11 nucleotides matching TRDD3. CDR3 length: 23 residues. Unmatched junction bases numbered 26, after V lost 3 bases and J lost 2 bases. The germline CDR1 and CDR2 sequences are TSWWSYY and QGS. DNA for the CDR3: TGTGCTCTTGGGGACGCGGGTCATCCTATCGTTGGGGGATACGCCGTTGTGACCGATAAACTCATCTTT. It yields the protein CALGDAGHPIVGGYAVVTDKLIF.

In regard to this clone: This likely traces to a read error, being one base from a far larger clone. Distinct nucleotide sequences in the sample also encode this CDR3. The chain has TRDV1 and TRDJ1; 9 bases map to TRDD3. Trimming cost V 1 base and J 8 bases; bases outside gene matches: 8. Germline V gene data show CDR1 as TSWWSYY and CDR2 as QGS. The CDR3 covers 15 residues. The CDR3 nucleotides read TGTGCTCTTGGGGAACGGTGGGGATACGCATGCAAACTCATCTTT. Its translation: CALGERWGYACKLIF.

This clone was recorded only once. This is likely an artifact of a read error, given a far larger clone one base away. The chain uses TRDV1 and TRDJ1; TRDD2 might be the D (5 bases). The CDR3 is 21 amino acids. The germline V and J ends were trimmed by 0 bases and 0 bases, with 26 bases remaining between them. The germline V gene encodes CDR1 TSWWSYY and CDR2 QGS. The CDR3 nucleotides read TGTGCTCTTGGGGAACTTTCCTCCAGACCGGGAAACGGCGATGACACCGATAAACTCATCTTT. Translating gives CALGELSSRPGNGDDTDKLIF.

Concerning this clone: A read error is the likely source, as a far larger clone sits one nucleotide away. V and J are TRDV1 and TRDJ1, with 11 nucleotides matching TRDD3. CDR1 is TSWWSYY and CDR2 is QGS in the germline V gene. Unmatched junction bases numbered 16, after V lost 0 bases and J lost 4 bases. CDR3 length: 20 residues. CDR3 sequence: CALGELTTPYWGIYIDKLIF. The CDR3 region has the DNA TGTGCTCTTGGGGAACTAACGACTCCGTACTGGGGGATATACATCGATAAACTCATCTTT.

This clone was seen more than once but under ten times. The TCRdb record carries a much larger clone's protein, which differs from this DNA's translation at residue 5; a read error is the likely cause, and the protein listed here is the DNA translation. The gene calls are TRDV1 and TRDJ1; D is perhaps TRDD3 (5 bases). The CDR3 has 22 amino acids. V was trimmed by 5 bases and J by 0 bases, leaving 34 bases between them. The V gene's germline CDR1 is TSWWSYY and CDR2 QGS. DNA for the CDR3: TGTGCTCTTGGGAAAGCGCGCCCGGTGGGGCTGATTCCCCAGAGGGACACCGATAAACTCATCTTT. It translates to CALGKARPVGLIPQRDTDKLIF.

This clone is classed as medium-sized. It is likely a read error: a sequence one base away is far more abundant. The V call is TRDV1, the J call TRDJ1, with 9 bases aligning to TRDD3. Germline-derived CDR1 and CDR2 are TSWWSYY and QGS. The CDR3 is 24 residues long. The CDR3 here is CALGESLPLPGYWGTYSYTDKLTF. DNA of the CDR3: TGTGCTCTTGGGGAGTCCCTCCCTCTTCCGGGCTACTGGGGGACTTACTCTTACACCGATAAACTCACCTTT.

In its sample, this clone ranks as medium-sized. A far larger clone is off by one base, so a read error is likely. The chain is built from TRDV1 and TRDJ1, with D tentatively TRDD2 (7 bases). Germline loops: CDR1 TSWWSYY, CDR2 QGS. Trimming removed 5 bases at V and 1 base at J, with 38 bases between. The CDR3 is 23 amino acids. CDR3 in amino acids: CALGLFTFLPTSIYLGVTDKLIF. Here the CDR3 DNA reads TGTGCTCTTGGGCTCTTTACCTTCCTTCCGACATCTATTTACTTGGGGGTCACCGATAAACTCATCTTT.

There are a few counts of this clone. This DNA translates differently at residue 17 from the TCRdb protein, which is that of a much larger clone; a read error is likely, and the protein shown is the DNA's own translation. V usage is TRDV1 and J usage is TRDJ1; 11 bases map to TRDD3. The CDR3 loop spans 23 amino acids. Germline loops: CDR1 TSWWSYY, CDR2 QGS. Trimming removed 3 bases from V and 2 bases from J; junction bases left unmatched: 26. The DNA for the CDR3 is TGTGCTCTTGGGGACGCGGGTCATCCTACCGTTGGGGGATACGCCGTTATGACCGATAAACTCATCTTT. Its protein is CALGDAGHPTVGGYAVMTDKLIF.

This clone is deemed large (0.1 to 1%). A single base is all that separates this from a far larger clone, so a read error is likely. This rearrangement joins TRDV1 to TRDJ1; 9 nucleotides agree with TRDD3. Per the germline V gene, CDR1 is TSWWSYY and CDR2 is QGS. After removal of 3 bases from V and 0 bases from J, the junction contained 29 bases not matched to a gene. The CDR3 spans 24 residues. CDR3 nucleotides: TGTGCTCTTGGGGAGTCCCTCCCTCTTCTGGGCTACTGGGGGACTTACTCTTACACCGATAAACTCATCTTT. Translated, it gives CALGESLPLLGYWGTYSYTDKLIF.

The chain uses TRDV1 and TRDJ1; D unresolved. V was pared by 2 bases and J by 0 bases, with 37 bases between. The germline V gene has CDR1 TSWWSYY and CDR2 QGS. The CDR3 runs to 24 residues. The CDR3 region is CALGELGHARPRTTHLKYTDKLIF. Written as DNA, the CDR3 is TGTGCTCTTGGGGAATTGGGTCATGCCCGACCACGAACTACCCATCTGAAGTACACCGATAAACTCATCTTT.

On this clone: TCRdb attributes to this sequence the protein of a much larger clone, which differs from the DNA translation at residue 8; a read error is likely, and the protein displayed is translated from the DNA. The same CDR3 is also encoded by other DNA sequences in this sample. The V gene is TRDV1, the J gene TRDJ1; the D gene is possibly TRDD2 (5 bases). The length of the CDR3 is 23 residues. The germline V gene has CDR1 TSWWSYY and CDR2 QGS. V gave up 4 bases and J gave up 1 base, with 37 bases separating them. The CDR3 sequence: CALGVFTLLPPSIYLVVTDKLIF. In nucleotides, the CDR3 is TGTGCTCTTGGGGTCTTTACCTTGCTTCCGCCATCTATTTACTTGGTGGTCACCGATAAACTCATCTTT.

A remark on this clone: Being one base from a much bigger clone, this may be a read error. This sample also contains other DNA sequences that code for the same CDR3. This chain uses TRDV1 with TRDJ1, with 10 bases fitting TRDD3. This CDR3 region has 21 residues. Germline lookup yields CDR1 TSWWSYY and CDR2 QGS. For the CDR3, the DNA is TGCGCTCTTGGGAACTACCTTCACTTCTATCGGGGGATACGGGGAGCCGATAAACTCATCTTT. Translation: CALGNYLHFYRGIRGADKLIF.

The chain uses TRDV1 and TRDJ1, with 12 bases lining up with TRDD3. This CDR3 has 20 amino acids. Trimming cost V 2 bases and J 0 bases; bases outside gene matches: 13. The germline V gene has CDR1 TSWWSYY and CDR2 QGS. Written as DNA, the CDR3 is TGTGCTCTTGGGGAATTCCTTCCTCTGGGGGATACGCGATACACCGATAAACTCATCTTT. This translates into CALGEFLPLGDTRYTDKLIF.

Note on this clone: Given a far larger clone just one base away, this is likely a sequencing read error. The genes are TRDV1 and TRDJ1, with unresolved D. CDR3 length: 19 residues. V gave up 2 bases and J gave up 2 bases, with 24 bases separating them. Germline V gene sequence: CDR1 TSWWSYY, CDR2 QGS. For the CDR3, the DNA is TGTGCTCTTGGGGAAGGGCACTACTCGGTATGTGTTATAACCGATAAACTCATCTTT. Its translation: CALGEGHYSVCVITDKLIF.

This clone was recorded a few times. The chain recombines TRDV1 with TRDJ1; 13 bases line up with TRDD3. Germline CDR1 TSWWSYY, CDR2 QGS. The CDR3 extends over 17 amino acids. The V segment lost 1 base and the J segment 4 bases; nucleotides outside the gene matches: 6. CDR3 loop: CALGERAYWGIRDKLIF. The CDR3 bases are TGTGCTCTTGGGGAACGGGCGTACTGGGGGATACGCGATAAACTCATCTTT.

On this clone itself: It differs at one base from a far larger clone, so likely a read error. Other DNA sequences in this specimen translate into the identical CDR3. V and J are TRDV1 and TRDJ1; 11 bases map to TRDD3. The CDR3 totals 23 residues. Germline assignment: CDR1 TSWWSYY and CDR2 QGS. CDR3 in DNA: TGTGCTCTCGGGGACGCGGGTCATCCTACCGTTGGGGGATACGCCGTTGTGACCGATAAACTCATCTTT. This encodes CALGDAGHPTVGGYAVVTDKLIF.